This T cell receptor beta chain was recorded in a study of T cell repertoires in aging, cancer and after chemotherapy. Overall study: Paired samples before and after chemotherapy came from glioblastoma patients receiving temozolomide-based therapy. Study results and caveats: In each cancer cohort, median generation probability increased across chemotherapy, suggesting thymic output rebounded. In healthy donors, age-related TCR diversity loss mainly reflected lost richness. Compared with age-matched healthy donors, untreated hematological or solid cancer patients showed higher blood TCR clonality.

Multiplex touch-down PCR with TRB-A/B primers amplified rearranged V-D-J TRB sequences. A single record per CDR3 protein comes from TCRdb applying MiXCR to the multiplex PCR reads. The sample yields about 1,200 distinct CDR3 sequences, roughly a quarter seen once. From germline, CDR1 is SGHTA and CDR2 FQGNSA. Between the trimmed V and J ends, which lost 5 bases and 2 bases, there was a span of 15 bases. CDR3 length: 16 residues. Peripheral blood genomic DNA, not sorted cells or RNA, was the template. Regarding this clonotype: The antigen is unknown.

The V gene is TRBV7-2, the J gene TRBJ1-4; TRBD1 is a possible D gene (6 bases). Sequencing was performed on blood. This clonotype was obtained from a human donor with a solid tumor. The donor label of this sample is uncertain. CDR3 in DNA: TGTGCCAGCAGCCGAGTCGTGGGGGCCACTAATGAAAAACTGTTTTTT. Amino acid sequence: CASSRVVGATNEKLFF.